In this sample, the clone carrying this TCR beta chain turned up once. Its matching antigen is unknown. The data derive from a study of Ad26.COV2.S vaccination and SARS-CoV-2 variants. The study, taken as a whole, reports: Spike-specific TCR breadth in vaccine recipients exceeded that seen in placebo recipients.

This table comes from immunoSEQ multiplex PCR, and its TCRdb copy is limited to in-frame clones, with some not included. The repertoire consists of hundreds of thousands of clones, with 85% occurring once and the leading ten covering about 3.3%. As for treatment: roughly 20 received Ad26.COV2.S at low or high dose, single or two shots; about 5 received placebo; per-sample allocation not given. Samples analyzed were those drawn on day 63 after the first vaccine or placebo injection. Here the sequenced sample was peripheral blood, taken in a trial of Ad26.COV2.S vaccine versus placebo. This clonotype originated in a person aged 18-60 years who received the Ad26.COV2.S COVID-19 vaccine or a placebo.

The DNA for the CDR3 is TGTGCCATCAAGGGTAGCGGGGGAACCCACGAGCAGTACTTC. Residues: CAIKGSGGTHEQYF. This rearrangement joins TRBV10-3 to TRBJ2-7; 9 bases match TRBD2. The CDR3 totals 14 residues. The germline V gene encodes CDR1 ENHRY and CDR2 SYGVKD. The V segment lost 7 bases and the J segment 5 bases; nucleotides outside the gene matches: 9.